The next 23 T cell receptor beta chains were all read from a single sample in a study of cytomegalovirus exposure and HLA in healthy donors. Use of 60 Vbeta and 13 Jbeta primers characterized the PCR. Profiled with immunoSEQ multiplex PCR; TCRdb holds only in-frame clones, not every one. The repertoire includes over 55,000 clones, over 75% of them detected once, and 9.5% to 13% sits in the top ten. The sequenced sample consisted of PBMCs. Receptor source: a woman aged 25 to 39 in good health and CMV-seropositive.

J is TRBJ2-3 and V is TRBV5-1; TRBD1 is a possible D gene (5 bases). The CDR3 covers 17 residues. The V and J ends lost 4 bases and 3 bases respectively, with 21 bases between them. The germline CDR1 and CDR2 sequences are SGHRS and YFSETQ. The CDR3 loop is CASSTISGFLGTDTQYF. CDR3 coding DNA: TGCGCCAGCAGCACTATTTCAGGGTTTCTAGGAACAGATACGCAGTATTTT.

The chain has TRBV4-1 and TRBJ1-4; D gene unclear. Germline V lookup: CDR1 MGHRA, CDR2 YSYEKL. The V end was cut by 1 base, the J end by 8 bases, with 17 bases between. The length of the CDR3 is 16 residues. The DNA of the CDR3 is TGCGCCAGCAGCCAAGTGATGGTGGCAGGCTTAGAAAAACTGTTTTTT. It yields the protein CASSQVMVAGLEKLFF.

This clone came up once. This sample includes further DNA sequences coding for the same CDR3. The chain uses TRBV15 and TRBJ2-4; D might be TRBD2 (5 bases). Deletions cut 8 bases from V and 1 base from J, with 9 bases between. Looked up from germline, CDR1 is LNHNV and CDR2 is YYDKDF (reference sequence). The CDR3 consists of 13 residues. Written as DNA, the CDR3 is TGTGCCACCTCGCGAGGGGCCAAAAACATTCAGTACTTC. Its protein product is CATSRGAKNIQYF.

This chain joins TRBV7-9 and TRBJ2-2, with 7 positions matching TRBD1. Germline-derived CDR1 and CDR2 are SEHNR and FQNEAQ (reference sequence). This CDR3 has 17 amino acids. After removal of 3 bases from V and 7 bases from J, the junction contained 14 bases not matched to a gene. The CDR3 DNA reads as TGTGCCAGCAGCTTCGCAAGGTTGACAGGGCCGATCGGGGAGCTGTTTTTT. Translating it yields CASSFARLTGPIGELFF.

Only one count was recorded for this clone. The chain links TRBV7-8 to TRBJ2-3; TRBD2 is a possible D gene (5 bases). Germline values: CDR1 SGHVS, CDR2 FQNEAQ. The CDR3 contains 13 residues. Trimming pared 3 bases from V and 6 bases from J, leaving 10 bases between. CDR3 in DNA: TGTGCCAGCAGCTTTACGGGGTTGGATACGCAGTATTTT. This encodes CASSFTGLDTQYF.

The DNA of the CDR3 is TGCGCCAGCAGCTACCGAAGCGGGAGCTACTACAATGAGCAGTTCTTC. It yields the protein CASSYRSGSYYNEQFF. This chain links TRBV5-1 with TRBJ2-1, with 8 nucleotides matching TRBD2. Per the germline V gene, CDR1 is SGHRS and CDR2 is YFSETQ. The CDR3 totals 16 residues. Trimming took 3 bases from V and 3 from J; bases not matched to a gene: 8.

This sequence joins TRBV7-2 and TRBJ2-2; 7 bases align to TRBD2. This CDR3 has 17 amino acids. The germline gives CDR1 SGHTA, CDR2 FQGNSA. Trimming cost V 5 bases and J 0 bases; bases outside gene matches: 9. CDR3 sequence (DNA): TGTGCCAGCAGCCTTAGTCCTAGCGGAGCGAACACCGGGGAGCTGTTTTTT. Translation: CASSLSPSGANTGELFF.

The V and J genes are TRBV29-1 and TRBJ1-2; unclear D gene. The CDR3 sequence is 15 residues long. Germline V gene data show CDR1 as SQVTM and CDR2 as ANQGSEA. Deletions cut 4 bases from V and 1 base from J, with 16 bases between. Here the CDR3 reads CSVVARISDNYGYTF. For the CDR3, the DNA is TGCAGCGTTGTCGCCAGAATTTCAGATAACTATGGCTACACCTTC.

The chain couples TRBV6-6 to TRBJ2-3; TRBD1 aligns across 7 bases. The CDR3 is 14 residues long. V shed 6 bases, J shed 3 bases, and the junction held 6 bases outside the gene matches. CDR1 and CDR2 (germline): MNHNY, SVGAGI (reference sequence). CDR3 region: CASSSQTGTDTQYF. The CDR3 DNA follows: TGTGCCAGCAGCTCCCAGACAGGGACAGATACGCAGTATTTT.

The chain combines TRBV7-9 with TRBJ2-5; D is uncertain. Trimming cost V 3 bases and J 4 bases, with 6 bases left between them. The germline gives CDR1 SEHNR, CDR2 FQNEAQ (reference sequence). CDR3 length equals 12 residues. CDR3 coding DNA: TGTGCCAGCAGCTTTGCGGCAGAGACCCAGTACTTC. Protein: CASSFAAETQYF.

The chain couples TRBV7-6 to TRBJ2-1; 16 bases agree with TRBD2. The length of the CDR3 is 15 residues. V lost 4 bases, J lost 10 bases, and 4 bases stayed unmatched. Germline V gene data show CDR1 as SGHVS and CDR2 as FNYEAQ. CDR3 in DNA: TGTGCCAGCAGCTGGGGACTAGCGGGAGGGGTAGAGCAGTTCTTC. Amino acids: CASSWGLAGGVEQFF.

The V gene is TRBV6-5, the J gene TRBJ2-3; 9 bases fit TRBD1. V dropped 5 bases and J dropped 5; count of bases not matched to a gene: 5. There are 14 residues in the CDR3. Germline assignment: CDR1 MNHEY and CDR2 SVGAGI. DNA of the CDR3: TGTGCCAGCAGTGAGGGACAGGGAAGAGATACGCAGTATTTT. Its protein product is CASSEGQGRDTQYF.

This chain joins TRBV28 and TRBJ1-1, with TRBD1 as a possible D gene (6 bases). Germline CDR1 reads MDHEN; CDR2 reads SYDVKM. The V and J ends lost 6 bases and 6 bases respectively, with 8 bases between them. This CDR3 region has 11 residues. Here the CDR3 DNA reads TGTGCCAGCAGCCCAGGGGCTGAAGCTTTCTTT. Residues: CASSPGAEAFF.

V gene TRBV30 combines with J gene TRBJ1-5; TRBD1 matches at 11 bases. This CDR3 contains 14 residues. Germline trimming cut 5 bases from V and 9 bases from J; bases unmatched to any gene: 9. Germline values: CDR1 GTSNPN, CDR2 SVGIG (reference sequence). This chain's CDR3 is CAWSGTGGLGPQHF. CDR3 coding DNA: TGTGCCTGGTCCGGGACAGGGGGTTTGGGGCCCCAGCATTTT.

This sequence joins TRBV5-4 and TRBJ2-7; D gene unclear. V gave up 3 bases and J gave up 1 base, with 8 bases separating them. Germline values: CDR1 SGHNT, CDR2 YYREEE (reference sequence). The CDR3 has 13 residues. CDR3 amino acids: CASSYTGSYEQYF. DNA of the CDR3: TGTGCCAGCAGCTATACCGGGTCCTACGAGCAGTACTTC.

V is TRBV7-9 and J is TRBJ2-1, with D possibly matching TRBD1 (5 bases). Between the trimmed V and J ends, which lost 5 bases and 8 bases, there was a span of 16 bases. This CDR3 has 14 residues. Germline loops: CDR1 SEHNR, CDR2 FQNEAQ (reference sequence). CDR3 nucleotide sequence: TGTGCCAGCAGCCCCCTTCTAGTCAGGGATGAGCAGTTCTTC. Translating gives CASSPLLVRDEQFF.

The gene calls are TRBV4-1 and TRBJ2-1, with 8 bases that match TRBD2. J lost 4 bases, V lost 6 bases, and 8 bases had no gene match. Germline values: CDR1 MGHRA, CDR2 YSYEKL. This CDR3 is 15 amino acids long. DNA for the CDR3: TGCGCCAGCAGGCACCCGGGCGGGAGGTACAATGAGCAGTTCTTC. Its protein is CASRHPGGRYNEQFF.

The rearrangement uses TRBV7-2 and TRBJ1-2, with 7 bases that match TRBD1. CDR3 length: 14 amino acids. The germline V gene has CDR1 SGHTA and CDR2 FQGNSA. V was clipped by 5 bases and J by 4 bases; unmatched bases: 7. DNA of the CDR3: TGTGCCAGCAGCCCGCGGACAGGCACCTATGGCTACACCTTC. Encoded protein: CASSPRTGTYGYTF.

In nucleotides, the CDR3 is TGTGCCAGCAGCGTTGGGGTGGAGGACAGGAGGCAGTACTTC. Amino acids: CASSVGVEDRRQYF. V usage is TRBV9 and J usage is TRBJ2-7; the match to TRBD1 covers 7 bases. Per the germline V gene, CDR1 is SGDLS and CDR2 is YYNGEE. With V trimmed by 2 bases and J by 9 bases, 11 bases remained unmatched. This CDR3 comprises 14 residues.

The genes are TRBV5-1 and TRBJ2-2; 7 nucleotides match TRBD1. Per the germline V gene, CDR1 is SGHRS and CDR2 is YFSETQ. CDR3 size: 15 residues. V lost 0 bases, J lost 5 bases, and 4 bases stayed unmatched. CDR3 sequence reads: CASSLETGWTGELFF. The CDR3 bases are TGCGCCAGCAGCTTGGAGACAGGGTGGACCGGGGAGCTGTTTTTT.

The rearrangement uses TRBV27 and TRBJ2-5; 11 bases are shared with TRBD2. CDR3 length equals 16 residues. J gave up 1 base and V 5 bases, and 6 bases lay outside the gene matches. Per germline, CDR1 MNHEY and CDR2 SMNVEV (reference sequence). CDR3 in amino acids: CASSPIGTSGQETQYF. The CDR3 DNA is TGTGCCAGCAGTCCGATCGGGACTAGCGGCCAAGAGACCCAGTACTTC.

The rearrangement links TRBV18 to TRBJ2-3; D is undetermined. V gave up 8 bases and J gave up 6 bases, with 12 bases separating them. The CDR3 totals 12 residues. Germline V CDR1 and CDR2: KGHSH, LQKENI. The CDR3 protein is CASTRGVDTQYF. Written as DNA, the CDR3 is TGTGCCAGCACCCGAGGAGTGGATACGCAGTATTTT.

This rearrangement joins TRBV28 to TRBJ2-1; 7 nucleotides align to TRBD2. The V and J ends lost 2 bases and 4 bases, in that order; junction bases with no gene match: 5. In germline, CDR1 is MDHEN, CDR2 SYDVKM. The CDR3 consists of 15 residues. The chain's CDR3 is CASSLTVGRYNEQFF. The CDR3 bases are TGTGCCAGCAGTTTAACAGTCGGGAGGTACAATGAGCAGTTCTTC.